The 16 T cell receptor beta chains presented below share a single source sample, sequenced in a study of T cells after yellow fever vaccination. MiXCR, run by TCRdb on the 5' RACE reads, gives a single entry per CDR3 protein. Found here are roughly 340,000 distinct CDR3 sequences, about 4% of them singletons; the top ten hold about 24%. This sample comprised PBMCs, obtained 5 days after the yellow fever booster vaccination. These receptors came from a man between 18 and 29 years old who received the YFV17D yellow fever vaccine.

This clonotype was recorded many times. The chain is built from TRBV7-2 and TRBJ1-5; no clear D. Trimming pared 1 base from V and 1 base from J, leaving 8 bases between. The CDR3 spans 15 residues. CDR1 and CDR2 from the germline V gene are SGHTA and FQGNSA. In DNA form, the CDR3 reads TGTGCCAGCAGCTTAGAGGGCTCAAGCAATCAGCCCCAGCATTTT. This encodes CASSLEGSSNQPQHF.

This clonotype was detected only a few times. CDR3 nucleotides: TGTGCCAGCAGCCAAGAAAAGGGCGGCGGGAGCAATCAGCCCCAGCATTTT. This sequence encodes CASSQEKGGGSNQPQHF. The J gene is TRBJ1-5, the V gene TRBV4-2, with no clear D. The germline gives CDR1 LGHNA, CDR2 YNFKEQ. V lost 0 bases and J 1 base, leaving 13 bases between the germline ends. This CDR3 is built from 17 residues.

This clonotype was observed many times. The chain links TRBV7-2 to TRBJ1-1; D remains unclear. This CDR3 region has 15 residues. Trimming removed 5 bases at V and 0 bases at J, with 13 bases between. Germline V gene sequence: CDR1 SGHTA, CDR2 FQGNSA. Here the CDR3 reads CASSLNLGMNTEAFF. DNA of the CDR3: TGTGCCAGCAGCCTAAACCTAGGGATGAACACTGAAGCTTTCTTT.

The sample holds a few counts of this clonotype. V and J are TRBV27 and TRBJ2-7; D not certain. Per germline, CDR1 MNHEY and CDR2 SMNVEV (reference sequence). The CDR3 runs to 13 residues. With 3 bases removed from V and 6 bases from J, the gap between germline ends came to 12 bases. CDR3 amino acids: CASSFSSSSEQYV. CDR3 nucleotide sequence: TGTGCCAGCAGTTTTTCGAGTTCCAGCGAGCAGTACGTC.

This clonotype was recorded at least ten times. The gene calls are TRBV9 and TRBJ2-1; 13 positions agree with TRBD2. The CDR3 is 15 amino acids. The V segment lost 0 bases and the J segment 7 bases; nucleotides outside the gene matches: 1. Germline CDR1 is SGDLS and CDR2 is YYNGEE. CDR3 sequence: CASSVGTSGGNEQFF. The CDR3, as DNA: TGTGCCAGCAGCGTAGGGACTAGCGGGGGAAATGAGCAGTTCTTC.

The rearrangement joins TRBV4-3 to TRBJ2-7; 7 bases agree with TRBD1. V lost 7 bases to trimming and J lost 0 bases; unmatched junction nucleotides: 6. The CDR3 spans 14 residues. Germline values: CDR1 LGHNA, CDR2 YSLEER. The CDR3 sequence is CASKKQGVSYEQYF. The CDR3 coding sequence is TGCGCCAGCAAAAAGCAGGGGGTCTCCTACGAGCAGTACTTC.

This clonotype has only a few counts. The chain carries TRBV27 and TRBJ1-5; D is unclear. CDR1 and CDR2 (germline): MNHEY, SMNVEV (reference sequence). V gave up 10 bases and J gave up 0 bases, with 13 bases separating them. This CDR3 spans 14 amino acids. The CDR3 region is CATAADYSNQPQHF. In DNA form, the CDR3 reads TGTGCCACCGCGGCAGATTATAGCAATCAGCCCCAGCATTTT.

The chain recombines TRBV12-3 or TRBV12-4 with TRBJ2-1; D uncertain. The CDR3 covers 14 residues. V shed 2 bases and J shed 8 bases, with 13 bases lying between them. This CDR3 is CASSLFSGRDEQFF. Here the CDR3 DNA reads TGTGCCAGCAGTTTATTTAGTGGCCGGGATGAGCAGTTCTTC.

This clonotype was counted a few times. This chain joins TRBV2 and TRBJ2-5; D might be TRBD2 (6 bases). The germline CDR1 and CDR2 sequences are SNHLY and FYNNEI. The V gene lost 2 bases and the J gene lost 5 bases, with 15 bases spanning the gap. The CDR3 spans 15 residues. The CDR3 DNA follows: TGTGCCAGCAGTGAAAGTACAGGTGGGAGGGAGACCCAGTACTTC. Translated: CASSESTGGRETQYF. The complete variable domain, with remaining parts taken from reference TRBV2 and TRBJ2-5, reads EPEVTQTPSHQVTQMGQEVILRCVPISNHLYFYWYRQILGQKVEFLVSFYNNEISEKSEIFDDQFSVERPDGSNFTLKIRSTKLEDSAMYFCASSESTGGRETQYFGPGTRLLVL.

CDR3 residues: CSAKPRGHEQFF. The DNA of the CDR3 is TGCAGTGCTAAACCCAGGGGGCATGAGCAGTTCTTC. The genes are TRBV20-1 and TRBJ2-1, with 8 positions matching TRBD1. This CDR3 is 12 amino acids long. CDR1 is DFQATT, CDR2 SNEGSKA, per germline (reference sequence). J gave up 8 bases and V 4 bases, and 4 bases lay outside the gene matches.

The chain links TRBV7-8 to TRBJ1-1, with 8 bases aligning to TRBD1. From germline, CDR1 is SGHVS and CDR2 FQNEAQ. Germline trimming cut 5 bases from V and 4 bases from J; bases unmatched to any gene: 9. The CDR3 covers 15 residues. As DNA, the CDR3 is TGTGCCAGCAGCGCCTACAGGGGGAGGGTCACTGAAGCTTTCTTT. Translating gives CASSAYRGRVTEAFF.

This clonotype has more than one count but fewer than ten. V usage is TRBV6-5 and J usage is TRBJ2-3; the D call may be TRBD1 or TRBD2 (6 bases each). V was shortened by 2 bases and J by 3 bases, with 12 bases between the two germline ends. CDR1 is MNHEY, CDR2 SVGAGI, per germline. The CDR3 has 15 amino acids. This CDR3 reads CASSYRRGTTDTQYF. CDR3 bases: TGTGCCAGCAGTTACCGACGCGGGACAACAGATACGCAGTATTTT.

This clonotype came up a few times. V gene TRBV12-3 or TRBV12-4 combines with J gene TRBJ2-3; D unclear. V was clipped by 3 bases and J by 4 bases, with 8 bases between them. The CDR3 is 13 residues long. The CDR3 DNA reads as TGTGCCAGCAGTTTTACAGTTGCAGATACGCAGTATTTT. Protein: CASSFTVADTQYF.

A few counts support this clonotype. V gene TRBV4-1 combines with J gene TRBJ2-6, with D perhaps matching TRBD1 (5 bases). The germline V and J ends were trimmed by 1 base and 0 bases, with 10 bases remaining between them. This CDR3 contains 17 residues. Germline loops: CDR1 MGHRA, CDR2 YSYEKL. In DNA, the CDR3 is TGCGCCAGCAGCCAAGCGACAGCCTACTCTGGGGCCAACGTCCTGACTTTC. It codes for CASSQATAYSGANVLTF.

The chain links TRBV20-1 to TRBJ2-5; D is ambiguous. Between the trimmed V and J ends, which lost 1 base and 1 base, there was a span of 7 bases. Germline values: CDR1 DFQATT, CDR2 SNEGSKA (reference sequence). The CDR3 is made up of 13 amino acids. The CDR3 bases are TGCAGTGCTAGAGGGGCAGCCCAAGAGACCCAGTACTTC. Translating gives CSARGAAQETQYF.

V usage is TRBV10-3 and J usage is TRBJ1-5; weak D call: TRBD1 (6 bases). The CDR3 runs to 14 residues. The germline V gene has CDR1 ENHRY and CDR2 SYGVKD. Trimming cost V 10 bases and J 3 bases, with 16 bases left between them. CDR3 in amino acids: CATRERGHNQPQHF. For the CDR3, the DNA is TGTGCCACCAGGGAGAGGGGACACAATCAGCCCCAGCATTTT.